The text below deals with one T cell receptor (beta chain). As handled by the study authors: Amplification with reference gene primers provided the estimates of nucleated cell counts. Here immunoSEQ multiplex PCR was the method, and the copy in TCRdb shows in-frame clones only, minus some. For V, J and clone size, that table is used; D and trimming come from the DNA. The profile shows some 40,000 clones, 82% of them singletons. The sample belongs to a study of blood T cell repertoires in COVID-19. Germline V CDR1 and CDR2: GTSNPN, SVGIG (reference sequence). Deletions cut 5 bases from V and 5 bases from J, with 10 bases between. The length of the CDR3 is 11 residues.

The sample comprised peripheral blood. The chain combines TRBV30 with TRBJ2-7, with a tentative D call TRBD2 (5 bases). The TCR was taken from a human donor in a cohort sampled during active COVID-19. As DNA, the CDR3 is TGTGCCTGGGGAGGAGGCCACGAGCAGTACTTC. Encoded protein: CAWGGGHEQYF.